This T cell receptor (beta chain) was sequenced in a study of shared clonotypes between healthy human individuals. The overall study: Per-donor plates numbered three CD4 naive, three CD4 memory, two CD8 naive and one CD8 memory.

Every subset's genomic DNA went evenly onto several immunoSEQ plates. Sequenced by immunoSEQ multiplex PCR; TCRdb stores in-frame clones only, minus some. Seen here are millions of clones, around 95% observed once, and the top ten hold 0.1% to 0.15%. Germline V gene sequence: CDR1 LGHNA, CDR2 YSLEER. The V and J ends lost 1 base and 0 bases, in that order; junction bases with no gene match: 1. This CDR3 has 15 residues. Sequencing was carried out using naive CD4+ T cells sorted from blood. Stated subset: CD45RA+ positively selected. The chain carries TRBV4-3 and TRBJ1-1, with 8 nucleotides matching TRBD1. This TCR derives from a man in his late teens or twenties in good health. For the CDR3, the DNA is TGCGCCAGCAGCCAAGGACAGGGGATGAACACTGAAGCTTTCTTT. It is translated as CASSQGQGMNTEAFF.